This T cell receptor (beta chain) comes out of a study of cytomegalovirus exposure and HLA in healthy donors. Broader study findings: A later analysis linked around 15,000 TCR beta sequences to HLA alleles at 0.05 false discovery rate. Owing to their indistinguishability, certain V segments, notably TRBV6-2 and TRBV6-3, were excluded. Earlier findings revealed that most TCR beta V segments proved productive either about 87% or about 30% of the time.

Germline lookup yields CDR1 MNHEY and CDR2 SVGAGI. The ends were cut back, 2 bases at V and 6 bases at J, with 11 bases in the middle. There are 14 residues in the CDR3. PCR involved 60 Vbeta and 13 Jbeta primers. Profiling relied on immunoSEQ multiplex PCR, and the TCRdb table lists in-frame clones only, not all of them. Found here are roughly 88,000 clones, 60% to 85% of them singletons; the top ten hold roughly 4.8%. Donors had nominal health at sampling but likely had unrecorded immune exposures. This clone showed up just once. Its antigen remains unidentified. This TCR was sampled from a man aged 25-45 years in good health and CMV-seropositive. Sequencing was carried out using PBMCs. The chain couples TRBV6-5 to TRBJ1-5; D not resolved. CDR3 amino acids: CASSYKVTGQPQHF. The CDR3 DNA follows: TGTGCCAGCAGTTACAAGGTTACGGGTCAGCCCCAGCATTTT.